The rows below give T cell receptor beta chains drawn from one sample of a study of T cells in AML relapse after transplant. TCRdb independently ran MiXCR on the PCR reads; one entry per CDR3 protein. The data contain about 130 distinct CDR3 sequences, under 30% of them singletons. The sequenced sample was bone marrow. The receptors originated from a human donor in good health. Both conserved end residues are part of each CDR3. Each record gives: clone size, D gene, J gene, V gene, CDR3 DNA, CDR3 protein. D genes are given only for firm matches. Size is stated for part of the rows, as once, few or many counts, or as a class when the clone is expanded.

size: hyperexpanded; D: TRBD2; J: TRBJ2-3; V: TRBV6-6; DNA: TGTGCCAGCAGTTACTCGCGAGCGGGAAGCACAGATACGCAGTATTTT; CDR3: CASSYSRAGSTDTQYF
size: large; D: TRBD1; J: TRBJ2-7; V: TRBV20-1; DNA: TGCAGTGCCCAAAACTCCGGGACAGGGACCTACGAGCAGTACTTC; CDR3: CSAQNSGTGTYEQYF
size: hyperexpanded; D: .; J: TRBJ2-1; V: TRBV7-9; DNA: TGTGCCAGCAGCCACGGACTGGACTCCTACAATGAGCAGTTCTTC; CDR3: CASSHGLDSYNEQFF
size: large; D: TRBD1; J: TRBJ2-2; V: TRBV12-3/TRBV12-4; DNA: TGTGCCAGCAGTGAAGGGCGACAGGGTGGCACCGGGGAGCTGTTTTTT; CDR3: CASSEGRQGGTGELFF
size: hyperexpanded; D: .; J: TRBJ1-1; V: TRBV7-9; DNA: TGTGCCAGCAGCTTAGAGGGACCCGGGGTTGCTTTCTTT; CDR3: CASSLEGPGVAFF
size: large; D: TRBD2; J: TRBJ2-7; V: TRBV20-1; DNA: TGCAGTGCTTCCGGGACTAGCGGGATTTACGAGCAGTACTTC; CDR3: CSASGTSGIYEQYF
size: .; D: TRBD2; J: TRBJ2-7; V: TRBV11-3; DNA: TGTGCCAGCAGCCGTATTAGCGGGAGAGATGGCGAGCAGTACTTC; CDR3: CASSRISGRDGEQYF
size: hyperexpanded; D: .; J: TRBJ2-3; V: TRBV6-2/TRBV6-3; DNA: TGTGCCAGCAGTTACACGGAAACAGATACGCAGTATTTT; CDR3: CASSYTETDTQYF
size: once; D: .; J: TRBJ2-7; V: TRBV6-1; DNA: TGTGCCAGCAGTGAAGCGCCTGGGGGCGCAGTGCCAACCTACGAGCAGTACTTC; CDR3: CASSEAPGGAVPTYEQYF
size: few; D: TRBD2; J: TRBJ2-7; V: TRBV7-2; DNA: TGTGCCAGCAGCTTAGGGACTAGCGGGAGTTACGAGCAGTACTTC; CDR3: CASSLGTSGSYEQYF
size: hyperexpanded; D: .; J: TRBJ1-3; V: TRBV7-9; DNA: TGTGCCAGCAGCTCAGAAGCAGGGCTCTCTGGAAACACCATATATTTT; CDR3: CASSSEAGLSGNTIYF
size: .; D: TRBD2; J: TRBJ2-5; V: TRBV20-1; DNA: TGCAGTGCTAGAGGGACTAGCGACGGAGAGACCCAGTACTTC; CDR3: CSARGTSDGETQYF
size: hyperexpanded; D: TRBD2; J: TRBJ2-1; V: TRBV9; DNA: TGTGCCAGCAGCGTATTAGGCGGGAGTAATGAGCAGTTCTTC; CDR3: CASSVLGGSNEQFF
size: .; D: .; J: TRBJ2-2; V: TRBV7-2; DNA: TGTGCCAGCAGTTACTGGAGGGCCGGGAGTCGGGCCGGGGAGCTGTTTTTT; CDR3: CASSYWRAGSRAGELFF
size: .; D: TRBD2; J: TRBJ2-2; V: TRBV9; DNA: TGTGCCAGCAGCGTATTAGGCGGGAGTCAGGCCGGGGAGCTGTTTTTT; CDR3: CASSVLGGSQAGELFF
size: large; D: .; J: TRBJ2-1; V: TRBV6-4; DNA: TGTGCCAGCAGTGACTCGGACAACAATGAGCAGTTCTTC; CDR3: CASSDSDNNEQFF
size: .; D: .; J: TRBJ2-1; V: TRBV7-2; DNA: .; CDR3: CDSSFYICSATIAGGMGYNEQFF
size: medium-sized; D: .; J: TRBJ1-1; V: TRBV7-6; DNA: TGTGCCAGCAGCTCACAGACAGTGAACACTGAAGCTTTCTTT; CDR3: CASSSQTVNTEAFF